This is a list of T cell receptor beta chains from one sample in a study of blood T cells in healthy people across ages. Each CDR3 protein is one row after TCRdb ran MiXCR on the 5' RACE reads. The sample lists about 1.5 million distinct CDR3 sequences; about 45% were seen once. Sequenced material: blood. The receptors derive from a young woman in good health. Each CDR3 is given with its conserved first and last residue. D genes are given only for firm matches. The size entry is marked missing in some rows and otherwise reads once, few, many or a size class.

clone_size,j_call,d_call,v_call,cdr3_aa,cdr3_nt
NA,TRBJ2-3,NA,TRBV12-3/TRBV12-4,CASTPRGGGTDMQYF,TGTGCCAGCACCCCGCGTGGGGGGGGCACAGATATGCAGTATTTT
NA,TRBJ2-7,TRBD2,TRBV20-1,CSPAEGGLADPQYF,TGCAGTCCCGCCGAAGGGGGACTAGCGGACCCCCAGTACTTC
NA,TRBJ2-3,NA,TRBV3-1,CASSFLAGGTQYF,TGTGCCAGCAGTTTCCTAGCCGGCGGTACGCAGTATTTT
NA,TRBJ1-2,TRBD1,TRBV6-1,CASSEALQMIGQGSVYGYTF,TGTGCCAGCAGTGAAGCGCTTCAAATGATTGGACAGGGGTCCGTATATGGCTACACCTTC
once,TRBJ2-7,TRBD2,TRBV28,CASSFLSPGLQNEQYF,TGTGCCAGCAGTTTCCTTAGCCCGGGACTACAAAACGAGCAGTACTTC
once,TRBJ2-7,NA,TRBV6-2/TRBV6-3,CASGGDTFNYEQYF,TGTGCCAGCGGCGGGGACACCTTTAACTACGAGCAGTACTTC
NA,TRBJ2-3,NA,TRBV27,CASSSRQEYTDTQYF,TGTGCCAGCAGTTCGCGACAGGAATACACAGATACGCAGTATTTT
NA,TRBJ2-5,TRBD2,TRBV9,CASSVGASGRETQYF,TGTGCCAGCAGCGTAGGTGCATCCGGGAGGGAGACCCAGTACTTC
few,TRBJ1-2,NA,TRBV4-1,CASSQDIEGRNYGYTF,TGCGCCAGCAGCCAAGATATTGAGGGACGTAACTATGGCTACACCTTC
few,TRBJ2-1,NA,TRBV5-5,CASSLVDPSSYNEQFF,TGTGCCAGCAGCTTGGTTGATCCGAGCTCCTACAATGAGCAGTTCTTC
NA,TRBJ2-3,TRBD1,TRBV10-3,CATRQGPSTDTQYF,TGTGCCACCCGACAGGGCCCTAGCACAGATACGCAGTATTTT
NA,TRBJ2-1,TRBD1,TRBV4-3,CASSQMDRGGFGNEQFF,TGCGCCAGCAGCCAAATGGACAGGGGCGGGTTCGGCAATGAGCAGTTCTTC
few,TRBJ2-7,NA,TRBV28,CASSLGRYSYEQYF,TGTGCCAGCAGTTTAGGCCGTTACTCCTACGAGCAGTACTTC
few,TRBJ1-2,NA,TRBV7-9,CASSPEAGHGYTF,TGTGCCAGCAGCCCAGAGGCAGGGCATGGCTACACCTTC
NA,TRBJ1-1,NA,TRBV9,CASSGVGNAEAFF,TGTGCCAGCAGCGGAGTAGGGAACGCTGAAGCTTTCTTT
few,TRBJ1-3,NA,TRBV20-1,CSADTGSGNTIYF,TGCAGTGCGGACACAGGGTCCGGAAACACCATATATTTT
NA,TRBJ1-2,TRBD1,TRBV7-2,CASSEGQVGGYTF,TGTGCCAGCAGCGAGGGACAGGTCGGGGGCTACACCTTC
NA,TRBJ1-1,NA,TRBV7-9,CASSPRAGVVGNTEAFF,TGTGCCAGCAGCCCCCGGGCGGGGGTGGTAGGAAACACTGAAGCTTTCTTT
NA,TRBJ1-6,NA,TRBV20-1,CSARNRVGNSPLHF,TGCAGTGCTAGAAACAGGGTTGGCAATTCACCCCTCCACTTT
NA,TRBJ2-5,TRBD1,TRBV24-1,CATSRPGGFETQYF,TGTGCCACCTCTCGTCCAGGGGGCTTTGAGACCCAGTACTTC
NA,TRBJ2-1,TRBD2,TRBV7-2,CASSLQAGGNNEQFF,TGTGCCAGCAGCTTACAAGCGGGGGGAAACAATGAGCAGTTCTTC
NA,TRBJ2-2,NA,TRBV7-8,CASSLRDSGELFF,TGTGCCAGCAGCTTGAGGGACTCCGGGGAGCTGTTTTTT
NA,TRBJ1-2,TRBD1,TRBV10-3,CAISARTGDGYTF,TGTGCCATCAGTGCTCGGACAGGGGATGGCTACACCTTC
few,TRBJ2-3,TRBD1,TRBV7-2,CASSLQPQGADTQYF,TGTGCCAGCAGCTTACAACCACAGGGGGCAGATACGCAGTATTTT
NA,TRBJ1-4,TRBD1,TRBV20-1,CSARTGGMEKLFF,TGCAGTGCTCGGACAGGGGGGATGGAAAAACTGTTTTTT
few,TRBJ2-5,NA,TRBV11-2,CASSPTGSLRETQYF,TGTGCCAGCAGCCCAACCGGGTCCCTCCGGGAGACCCAGTACTTC
few,TRBJ2-2,NA,TRBV4-3,CASSQTLYNTGELFF,TGCGCCAGCAGCCAAACCCTGTACAACACCGGGGAGCTGTTTTTT
few,TRBJ1-1,NA,TRBV7-2,CASSLGSGAPNTEAFF,TGTGCCAGCAGCTTAGGGTCAGGGGCCCCGAACACTGAAGCTTTCTTT
NA,TRBJ2-1,NA,TRBV6-2/TRBV6-3,CASSTPSFSSYNEQFF,TGTGCCAGCAGTACCCCTAGCTTTAGCTCCTACAATGAGCAGTTCTTC
NA,TRBJ2-5,TRBD1,TRBV20-1,CSARWDRGEETQYF,TGCAGTGCTAGATGGGACAGGGGGGAAGAGACCCAGTACTTC
few,TRBJ1-2,NA,TRBV6-5,CASRLRPEEYGYTF,TGTGCCAGCAGACTCCGACCCGAGGAATATGGCTACACCTTC
NA,TRBJ1-1,NA,TRBV3-1,CASSARDKRNTEAFF,TGTGCCAGCAGCGCCCGGGACAAGAGGAACACTGAAGCTTTCTTT
NA,TRBJ2-5,TRBD2,TRBV20-1,CSATTSGLETQYF,TGCAGTGCTACGACTAGCGGGCTAGAGACCCAGTACTTC